This T cell receptor (beta chain) was captured by sequencing in a study of shared clonotypes between healthy human individuals. From germline, CDR1 is SSHAT and CDR2 FNYEAQ (reference sequence). The CDR3 covers 13 residues. The germline V and J ends were trimmed by 5 bases and 3 bases, with 7 bases remaining between them. The assay was immunoSEQ multiplex PCR, and TCRdb's table has in-frame clones only and misses some. Among 450,000 to 600,000 clones listed, around 79% were seen once. The chain uses TRBV7-7 and TRBJ2-2, with D possibly TRBD2 on 5 matching bases. The TCR originated in a middle-aged woman in good health. Some clones in this sample may be carry-over from other donors' samples. Sequences were obtained from PBMCs. As DNA, the CDR3 is TGTGCCAGCAGCCTTAGCGACACCGGGGAGCTGTTTTTT. It encodes CASSLSDTGELFF.